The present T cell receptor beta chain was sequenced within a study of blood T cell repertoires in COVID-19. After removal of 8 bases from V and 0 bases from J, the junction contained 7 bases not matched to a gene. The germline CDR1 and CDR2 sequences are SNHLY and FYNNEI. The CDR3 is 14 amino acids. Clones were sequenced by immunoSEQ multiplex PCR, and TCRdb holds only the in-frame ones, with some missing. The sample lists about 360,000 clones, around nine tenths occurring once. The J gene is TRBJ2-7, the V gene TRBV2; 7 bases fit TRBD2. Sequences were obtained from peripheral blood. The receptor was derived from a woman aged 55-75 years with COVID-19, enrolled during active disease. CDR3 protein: CASGRAASSYEQYF. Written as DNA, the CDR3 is TGTGCCAGCGGGAGGGCGGCGAGCTCCTACGAGCAGTACTTC. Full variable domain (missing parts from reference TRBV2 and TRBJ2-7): EPEVTQTPSHQVTQMGQEVILRCVPISNHLYFYWYRQILGQKVEFLVSFYNNEISEKSEIFDDQFSVERPDGSNFTLKIRSTKLEDSAMYFCASGRAASSYEQYFGPGTRLTVT.